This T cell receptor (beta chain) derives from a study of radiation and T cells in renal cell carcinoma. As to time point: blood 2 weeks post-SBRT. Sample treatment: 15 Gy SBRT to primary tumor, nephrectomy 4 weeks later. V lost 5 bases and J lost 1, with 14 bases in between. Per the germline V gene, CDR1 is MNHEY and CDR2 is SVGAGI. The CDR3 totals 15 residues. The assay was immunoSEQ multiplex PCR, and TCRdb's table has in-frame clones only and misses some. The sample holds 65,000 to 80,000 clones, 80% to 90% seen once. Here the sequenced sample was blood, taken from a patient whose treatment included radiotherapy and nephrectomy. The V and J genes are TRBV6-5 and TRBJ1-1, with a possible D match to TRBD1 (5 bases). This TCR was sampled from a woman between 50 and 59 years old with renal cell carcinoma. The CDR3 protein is CASSGFAGQNTEAFF. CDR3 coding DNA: TGTGCCAGCAGTGGCTTCGCAGGGCAGAACACTGAAGCTTTCTTT.